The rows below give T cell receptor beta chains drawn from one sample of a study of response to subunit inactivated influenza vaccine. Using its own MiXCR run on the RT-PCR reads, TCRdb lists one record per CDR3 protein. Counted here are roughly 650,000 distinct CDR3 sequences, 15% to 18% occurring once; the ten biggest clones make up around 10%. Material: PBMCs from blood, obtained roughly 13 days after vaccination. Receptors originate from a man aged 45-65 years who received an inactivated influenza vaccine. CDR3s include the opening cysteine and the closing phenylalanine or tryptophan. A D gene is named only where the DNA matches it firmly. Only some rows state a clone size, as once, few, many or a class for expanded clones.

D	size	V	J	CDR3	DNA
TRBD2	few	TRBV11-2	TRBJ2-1	CASSLVELAGSGEQFF	TGTGCCAGCAGCTTAGTTGAACTAGCGGGAAGTGGGGAGCAGTTCTTC
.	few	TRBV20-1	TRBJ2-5	CSASVGVGETQYF	TGCAGTGCTAGCGTGGGGGTTGGGGAGACCCAGTACTTC
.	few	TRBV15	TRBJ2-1	CATSSRGVSYNEQFF	TGTGCCACCAGCAGTCGAGGGGTCTCCTACAATGAGCAGTTCTTC
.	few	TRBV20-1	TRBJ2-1	CSAGAWEHEQFF	TGCAGTGCTGGGGCTTGGGAGCATGAGCAGTTCTTC
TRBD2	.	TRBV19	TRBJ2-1	CASSMRGSYNEQFF	TGTGCCAGTAGTATGCGGGGGTCCTACAATGAGCAGTTCTTC
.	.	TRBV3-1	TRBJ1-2	CASSLRGSRLEGYTF	TGTGCCAGCAGCCTCCGAGGATCCCGACTGGAAGGCTACACCTTC
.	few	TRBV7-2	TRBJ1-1	CASSLDLFRRTEAFF	TGTGCCAGCAGCTTAGATCTGTTTCGCCGGACTGAAGCTTTCTTT
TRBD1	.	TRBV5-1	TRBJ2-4	CASSPRTGEQNIQYF	TGCGCCAGCAGCCCAAGGACAGGGGAGCAGAACATTCAGTACTTC
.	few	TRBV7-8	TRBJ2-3	CASSLYGGTTDTQYF	TGTGCCAGCAGCTTATACGGGGGAACCACAGATACGCAGTATTTT
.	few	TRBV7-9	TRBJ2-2	CASPSMDNGELFF	TGTGCCAGCCCCTCCATGGACAACGGGGAGCTGTTTTTT
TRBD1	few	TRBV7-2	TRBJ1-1	CASSTGTVPAFF	TGTGCCAGCAGCACGGGGACAGTTCCAGCTTTCTTT
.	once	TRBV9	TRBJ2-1	CASSVDLGQYNEQFF	TGTGCCAGCAGCGTAGACTTAGGACAGTACAATGAGCAGTTCTTC
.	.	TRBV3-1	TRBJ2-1	CASSQDVGVPRQFF	TGTGCCAGCAGCCAAGATGTAGGGGTCCCGAGGCAGTTCTTC
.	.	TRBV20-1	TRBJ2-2	CSARTALNANTGELFF	TGCAGTGCTCGGACAGCCCTCAATGCCAACACCGGGGAGCTGTTTTTT
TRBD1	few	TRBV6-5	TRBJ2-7	CASSFPRDRVYEQYF	TGTGCCAGCAGTTTCCCGCGGGACAGGGTCTACGAGCAGTACTTC
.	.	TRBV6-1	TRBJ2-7	CASSPPGRLMGYEQYF	TGTGCCAGCAGCCCCCCGGGGAGACTAATGGGCTACGAGCAGTACTTC
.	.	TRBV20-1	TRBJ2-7	CSANDPSDEQYF	TGCAGTGCTAATGACCCTAGCGACGAGCAGTACTTC
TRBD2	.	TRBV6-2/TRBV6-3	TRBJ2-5	CASSQPGLAGEETQYF	TGTGCCAGCAGTCAGCCGGGACTAGCGGGGGAAGAGACCCAGTACTTC
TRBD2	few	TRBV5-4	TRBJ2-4	CASSLGTSFQNIQYF	TGTGCCAGCAGCTTGGGGACTAGCTTTCAAAACATTCAGTACTTC
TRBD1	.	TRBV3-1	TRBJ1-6	CASTSTGETLHF	TGTGCCAGCACCTCGACAGGGGAAACCCTCCACTTT
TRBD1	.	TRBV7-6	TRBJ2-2	CASSLGRGPLGELFF	TGTGCCAGCAGCTTGGGAAGGGGGCCTCTGGGGGAGCTGTTTTTT
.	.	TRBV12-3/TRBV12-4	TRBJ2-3	CATRSTDTQYF	TGTGCCACCCGTAGCACAGATACGCAGTATTTT
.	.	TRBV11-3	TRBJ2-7	CASSLFTGYEQYF	TGTGCCAGCAGCTTATTTACGGGCTACGAGCAGTACTTC
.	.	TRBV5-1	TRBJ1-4	CASSPGSVNEKLFF	TGCGCCAGCAGCCCTGGTAGCGTTAATGAAAAACTGTTTTTT
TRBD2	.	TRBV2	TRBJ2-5	CASSEGDYLIGETQYF	TGTGCCAGCAGTGAAGGGGACTATCTCATAGGAGAGACCCAGTACTTC
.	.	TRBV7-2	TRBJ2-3	CASSYDTDTQYF	TGTGCCAGCAGCTACGACACAGATACGCAGTATTTT
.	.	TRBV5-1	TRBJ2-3	CASSNGQRSTDTQYF	TGCGCCAGCAGCAATGGACAGCGTAGCACAGATACGCAGTATTTT